Below, 6 T cell receptor beta chains from the same sample are listed, as sequenced in a study of shared clonotypes between healthy human individuals. Positively selected for CCR7, the CD45RO-negative cells used as naive CD8 cells excluded terminally differentiated effector memory CD45RA+ cells. The repertoire was sequenced with immunoSEQ multiplex PCR; TCRdb's copy has only in-frame clones and lacks some. The sample yields around 1.9 million clones, roughly 91% seen once. The sample taken for sequencing was naive CD8+ T cells from PBMCs. These receptors were collected from a young man in good health. Some clones in this sample may be carry-over from other donors' samples.

The chain joins TRBV19 to TRBJ1-1, with TRBD1 matching 11 bases. This CDR3 spans 15 amino acids. Trimming took 8 bases from V and 4 from J; bases not matched to a gene: 9. Germline V lookup: CDR1 LNHDA, CDR2 SQIVND (reference sequence). The CDR3 DNA is TGTGCCAGTGAGGACAGGGGGCTTAGTGGCACTGAAGCTTTCTTT. As protein: CASEDRGLSGTEAFF.

The CDR3 here is CASSLSVEVYEQYF. The CDR3 nucleotides are TGTGCCAGCAGCTTAAGCGTAGAGGTCTACGAGCAGTACTTC. The V call is TRBV7-9, the J call TRBJ2-7; D ambiguous. The germline gives CDR1 SEHNR, CDR2 FQNEAQ (reference sequence). The CDR3 extends over 14 amino acids. Trimming stripped 2 bases from V and 3 bases from J, with 11 bases between.

The chain combines TRBV7-9 with TRBJ2-6; D is ambiguous. Germline CDR1 is SEHNR and CDR2 is FQNEAQ (reference sequence). This CDR3 is built from 13 residues. V lost 1 base and J 12 bases, leaving 10 bases between the germline ends. In DNA form, the CDR3 reads TGTGCCAGCAGCTTAGTAGTAGTTCCCGTCCTGACTTTC. Protein: CASSLVVVPVLTF.

The V call is TRBV11-2, the J call TRBJ2-2; 9 bases line up with TRBD1. V lost 5 bases, J lost 4 bases, and 8 bases stayed unmatched. Germline V gene sequence: CDR1 SGHAT, CDR2 FQNNGV. This CDR3 is 16 amino acids long. The CDR3 reads CASSPGTGFGTGELFF. In DNA, the CDR3 is TGTGCCAGCAGCCCTGGGACAGGGTTTGGCACCGGGGAGCTGTTTTTT.

In its sample, this clone was seen once. This chain connects TRBV27 to TRBJ2-7; the match to TRBD2 covers 14 bases. The CDR3 is 17 amino acids. Germline-derived CDR1 and CDR2 are MNHEY and SMNVEV (reference sequence). V was pared by 5 bases and J by 5 bases, with 11 bases of the junction left unmatched. In DNA form, the CDR3 reads TGTGCCAGCAGTAGAATCCGGACTAGCGGGAGGCCCCACGAGCAGTACTTC. Translating it yields CASSRIRTSGRPHEQYF.

This sequence joins TRBV5-4 and TRBJ1-2; 10 bases align to TRBD1. V gave up 4 bases and J gave up 3 bases; unmatched junction bases: 9. Per germline, CDR1 SGHNT and CDR2 YYREEE (reference sequence). The CDR3 is 16 residues long. Here the CDR3 reads CASSTGQGGSDYGYTF. The CDR3 DNA is TGTGCCAGCAGCACAGGACAGGGGGGGTCAGACTATGGCTACACCTTC.